A selection of T cell receptor beta chains follows, all from one sample in a study of blood T cells in healthy people across ages. TCRdb itself ran the 5' RACE reads through MiXCR, one entry per CDR3 protein. Here the sample spans around 1,000,000 distinct CDR3 sequences, under 40% being singletons. The sequencing input was blood. These receptors were collected from a man younger than 30 in good health. CDR3s include the opening cysteine and the closing phenylalanine or tryptophan. The order of the fields is V gene, J gene, D gene, clone size, CDR3 length, CDR3 DNA, CDR3 protein. The D gene is left open where the match is weak. Clone size is given for some rows only: seen once, a few or many times, or a class if the clone is expanded.

V: TRBV18; J: TRBJ2-3; D: NA; size: NA; length: 13; DNA: TGTGCCAGCTCACCTCCTAGGATTGATACGCAGTATTTT; CDR3: CASSPPRIDTQYF
V: TRBV20-1; J: TRBJ2-1; D: NA; size: NA; length: 15; DNA: TGCAGTGCTAGAGGGGGTCCCGGGGCATACAATGAGCAGTTCTTC; CDR3: CSARGGPGAYNEQFF
V: TRBV25-1; J: TRBJ1-6; D: TRBD1; size: few; length: 15; DNA: TGTGCCAGCAGTGATGGGGGGACAGGGAATTCACCCCTCCACTTT; CDR3: CASSDGGTGNSPLHF
V: TRBV5-1; J: TRBJ1-1; D: TRBD1; size: NA; length: 13; DNA: TGCGCCAGCAGGGACAGGGGGCGAACTGAAGCTTTCTTT; CDR3: CASRDRGRTEAFF
V: TRBV20-1; J: TRBJ1-2; D: NA; size: NA; length: 14; DNA: TGCAGTGCTAGTTCCGAGGGCAGGGACTATGGCTACACCTTC; CDR3: CSASSEGRDYGYTF
V: TRBV12-3/TRBV12-4; J: TRBJ2-1; D: TRBD1; size: few; length: 16; DNA: TGTGCCAGCAGTCAGACGACAGGGGAAACCTACAATGAGCAGTTCTTC; CDR3: CASSQTTGETYNEQFF
V: TRBV18; J: TRBJ1-1; D: NA; size: NA; length: 15; DNA: TGTGCCAGCTCGCCCGGGGACACGATGAACACTGAAGCTTTCTTT; CDR3: CASSPGDTMNTEAFF
V: TRBV7-2; J: TRBJ2-1; D: TRBD2; size: few; length: 15; DNA: TGTGCCAGCAGCTTAAATGGCGGGGGGTACGATGAGCAGTTCTTC; CDR3: CASSLNGGGYDEQFF
V: TRBV12-3/TRBV12-4; J: TRBJ1-6; D: NA; size: few; length: 11; DNA: TGTGCCAGCAGTTCTGGACCTTCCCTCCACTTT; CDR3: CASSSGPSLHF
V: TRBV4-2; J: TRBJ2-3; D: NA; size: few; length: 16; DNA: TGTGCCAGCAGCCAAGATGTTGAGGTATACACAGATACGCAGTATTTT; CDR3: CASSQDVEVYTDTQYF
V: TRBV6-6; J: TRBJ2-3; D: NA; size: few; length: 15; DNA: TGTGCCAGCAGTCCCAGACAGGCCCGCACAGATACGCAGTATTTT; CDR3: CASSPRQARTDTQYF
V: TRBV4-3; J: TRBJ1-1; D: NA; size: NA; length: 18; DNA: TGCGCCAGCAGCCAAGATTGGAGGGGGACGCCACGGAACACTGAAGCTTTCTTT; CDR3: CASSQDWRGTPRNTEAFF
V: TRBV6-2/TRBV6-3; J: TRBJ2-3; D: NA; size: NA; length: 15; DNA: TGTGCCAGCAGTACCGCCTTACAGGGAGCAGATACGCAGTATTTT; CDR3: CASSTALQGADTQYF
V: TRBV5-1; J: TRBJ1-1; D: TRBD1; size: NA; length: 15; DNA: TGCGCCAGCAGCTTGAAGGGGGCAGAGAACACTGAAGCTTTCTTT; CDR3: CASSLKGAENTEAFF
V: TRBV7-3; J: TRBJ1-5; D: NA; size: many; length: 11; DNA: TGTGCCAGCAGCTTCTATCAGCCCCAGCATTTT; CDR3: CASSFYQPQHF
V: TRBV5-1; J: TRBJ1-1; D: TRBD1; size: NA; length: 15; DNA: TGCGCCAGCAGCTCGCAGGACAGGGGGCAAACTGAAGCTTTCTTT; CDR3: CASSSQDRGQTEAFF
V: TRBV29-1; J: TRBJ2-1; D: TRBD2; size: NA; length: 14; DNA: TGCAGCGCCTGCGCGGGACTAGCGGGAAATGAGCAGTTCTTC; CDR3: CSACAGLAGNEQFF
V: TRBV5-1; J: TRBJ2-1; D: TRBD2; size: NA; length: 16; DNA: TGCGCCAGCAGCTTGGGGAACAGCGGGGGGGGCAATGAGCAGTTCTTC; CDR3: CASSLGNSGGGNEQFF
V: TRBV6-5; J: TRBJ2-2; D: NA; size: many; length: 15; DNA: TGTGCCAGCAGTTACACGGCAGGGACCACCGGGGAGCTGTTTTTT; CDR3: CASSYTAGTTGELFF
V: TRBV2; J: TRBJ2-3; D: TRBD2; size: NA; length: 16; DNA: TGTGCCAGCACCGGCGAGGGCGGGGGGCGGACAGATACGCAGTATTTT; CDR3: CASTGEGGGRTDTQYF
V: TRBV5-1; J: TRBJ2-1; D: NA; size: NA; length: 13; DNA: TGCGCCAGCAGGTCTTCTCCGGGGAATGAGCAGTTCTTC; CDR3: CASRSSPGNEQFF
V: TRBV7-2; J: TRBJ2-7; D: NA; size: once; length: 12; DNA: TGTGCCAGCAACCAGGGTTCGGGCGAGCAGTACTTC; CDR3: CASNQGSGEQYF
V: TRBV20-1; J: TRBJ2-3; D: TRBD1; size: NA; length: 21; DNA: TGCAGTGCTAGAAACGTACCGGGACAGGGGTTTAGCCTCGCGGTAATAGATACGCAGTATTTT; CDR3: CSARNVPGQGFSLAVIDTQYF
V: TRBV4-3; J: TRBJ2-7; D: NA; size: NA; length: 13; DNA: TGCGCCAGCAGCCCTTCGGACGGATACGAGCAGTACTTC; CDR3: CASSPSDGYEQYF
V: TRBV4-1; J: TRBJ1-2; D: NA; size: NA; length: 15; DNA: TGCGCCAGCAGCCAAGATCAGGCGGGGAACTATGACTACACCTTC; CDR3: CASSQDQAGNYDYTF
V: TRBV6-2/TRBV6-3; J: TRBJ2-6; D: TRBD1; size: NA; length: 17; DNA: TGTGCCAGCAGCCGACAGGGGAGTAGATCTGAGGCCAACGTCCTGACTTTC; CDR3: CASSRQGSRSEANVLTF
V: TRBV25-1; J: TRBJ1-2; D: NA; size: NA; length: 15; DNA: TGTGCCAGCAGTGGTCGGCAGGAATCAAACTATGGCTACACCTTC; CDR3: CASSGRQESNYGYTF